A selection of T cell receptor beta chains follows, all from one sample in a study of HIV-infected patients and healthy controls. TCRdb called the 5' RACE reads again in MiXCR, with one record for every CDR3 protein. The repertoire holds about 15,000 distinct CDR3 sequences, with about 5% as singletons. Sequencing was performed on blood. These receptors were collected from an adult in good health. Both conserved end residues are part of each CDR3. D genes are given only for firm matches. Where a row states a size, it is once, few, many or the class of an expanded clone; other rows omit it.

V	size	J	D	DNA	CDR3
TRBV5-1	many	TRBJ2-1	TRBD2	TGCGCCAGCAGCCGCCTGCCCTCCGGGACTAGCGGCAATGAGCAGTTCTTC	CASSRLPSGTSGNEQFF
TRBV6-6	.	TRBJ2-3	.	TGTGCCAGCAGTCCCGCGGAGGATACGCAGTATTTT	CASSPAEDTQYF
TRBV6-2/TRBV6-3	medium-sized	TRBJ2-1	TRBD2	TGTGCCAGCAGCGCCGGACTAGCGGGGGGGTACAATGAGCAGTTCTTC	CASSAGLAGGYNEQFF
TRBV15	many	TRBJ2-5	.	TGTGCCACCAGCAGAGTTGAGGAGACCCAGTACTTC	CATSRVEETQYF
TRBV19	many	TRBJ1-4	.	TGTGCCAGTACCCCCCGCGGGAATCCGGATGAAAAACTGTTTTTT	CASTPRGNPDEKLFF
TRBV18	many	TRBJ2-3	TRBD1	TGTGCCAGCTCACCTATCGGGACAGGGAGCACAGATACGCAGTATTTT	CASSPIGTGSTDTQYF
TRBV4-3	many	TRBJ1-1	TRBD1	TGCGCCAGCAGCCAAGGACAGGGGGCTTTATCTGAAGCTTTCTTT	CASSQGQGALSEAFF
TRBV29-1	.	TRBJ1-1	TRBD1	TGCAGCGCCACCGGACAGGGCGGTGAAGCTTTCTTT	CSATGQGGEAFF
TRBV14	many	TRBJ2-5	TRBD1	TGTGCCAGCAGCACGGCCAGGGGGCGCTTGGAGACCCAGTACTTC	CASSTARGRLETQYF
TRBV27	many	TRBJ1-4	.	TGTGCCAGCAGTTTCTCGCTCGCCACCGGGGAGACTAATGAAAAACTGTTTTTT	CASSFSLATGETNEKLFF
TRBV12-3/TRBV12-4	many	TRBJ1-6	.	TGTGCCAGCACCCACTGGACGGTCGAATCACCCCTCCACTTT	CASTHWTVESPLHF
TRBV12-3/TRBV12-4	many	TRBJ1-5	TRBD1	TGTGCCAGCAGCCGGGACAGGGCCCGGAATCAGCCCCAGCATTTT	CASSRDRARNQPQHF
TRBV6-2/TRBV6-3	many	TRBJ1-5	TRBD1	TGTGCCAGCAGTAGCGTCTTGGGACAGGGTAATCAGCCCCAGCATTTT	CASSSVLGQGNQPQHF
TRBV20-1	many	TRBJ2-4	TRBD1	TGCAGTGCTAGAGATCCAGGGGGCCAAAACATTCAGTACTTC	CSARDPGGQNIQYF
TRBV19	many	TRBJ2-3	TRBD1	TGTGCCAGTAGTATCGAGACAGGGATCACAGATACGCAGTATTTT	CASSIETGITDTQYF
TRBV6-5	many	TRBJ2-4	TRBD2	TGTGCCAGCAGAGAACGGGGCGGGGGGGCGGCCAAAAACATTCAGTACTTC	CASRERGGGAAKNIQYF
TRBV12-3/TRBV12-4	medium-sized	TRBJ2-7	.	TGTGCCAGCAGTTATCGGCAGGGGTCAGGGTACGAGCAGTACTTC	CASSYRQGSGYEQYF
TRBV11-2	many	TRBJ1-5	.	TGTGCCAGCAGCTTAGGCAGGATGGGGAATCAGCCCCAGCATTTT	CASSLGRMGNQPQHF
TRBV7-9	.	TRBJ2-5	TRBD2	TGTGCCAGCAGCATCGGACTAGCCCTGTACCAAGAGACCCAGTACTTC	CASSIGLALYQETQYF
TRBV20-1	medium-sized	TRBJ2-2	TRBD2	TGCAGTGCGAATGGACTAGCTGGCACCGGGGAGCTGTTTTTT	CSANGLAGTGELFF
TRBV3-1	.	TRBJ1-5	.	TGTGCCAGCAGCCAAGATGTAAGGGGAAGGAATCAGCCCCAGCATTTT	CASSQDVRGRNQPQHF
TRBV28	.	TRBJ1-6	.	TGTGCCAGCAGTCCCCAGCTGACCTATAATTCACCCCTCCACTTT	CASSPQLTYNSPLHF
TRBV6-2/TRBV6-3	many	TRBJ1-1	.	TGTGCCAGCAGTTACGGGGGATTGAACACTGAAGCTTTCTTT	CASSYGGLNTEAFF
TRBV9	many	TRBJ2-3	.	TGTGCCAGCAGCGTAACCTCCGCAGATACGCAGTATTTT	CASSVTSADTQYF
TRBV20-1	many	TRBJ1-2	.	TGCAGTGCTAGAGTTGGGAATCCCTATGGCTACACCTTC	CSARVGNPYGYTF
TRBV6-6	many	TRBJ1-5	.	TGTGCCAGCAGTTACCCTTTGGGGACGGGGGAGGATCAGCCCCAGCATTTT	CASSYPLGTGEDQPQHF
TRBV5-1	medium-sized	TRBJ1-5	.	TGCGCCAGCAGCCCCGGGGAGGGCGGCAATCAGCCCCAGCATTTT	CASSPGEGGNQPQHF
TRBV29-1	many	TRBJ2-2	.	TGCAGCGTTGTAATTCCGAACACCGGGGAGCTGTTTTTT	CSVVIPNTGELFF
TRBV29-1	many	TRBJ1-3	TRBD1	TGCAGCGCCGGGACAGGGACTTCTGGAAACACCATATATTTT	CSAGTGTSGNTIYF
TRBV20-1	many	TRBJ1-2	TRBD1	TGCAGTGCTGGGTACGGGACAGCGGCTGTTAACTATGGCTACACCTTC	CSAGYGTAAVNYGYTF
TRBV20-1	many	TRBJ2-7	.	TGCAGTGCTAGAGCACACAGGGACTACGAGCAGTACTTC	CSARAHRDYEQYF
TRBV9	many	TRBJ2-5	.	TGTGCCAGCAGCGGACGTTACAGGGACCAAGAGACCCAGTACTTC	CASSGRYRDQETQYF
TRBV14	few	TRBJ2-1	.	TGTGCCAGCAGCCAAGGCCCCGAGCAGTTCTTC	CASSQGPEQFF
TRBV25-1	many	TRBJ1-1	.	TGTGCCAGCTCCGGGACCTCCATAAATATCGGATTCTTT	CASSGTSINIGFF
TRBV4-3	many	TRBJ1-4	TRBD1	TGCGCCAGCAGCCAAGACTACAGGGGCAGGGGGGTAGAAAAACTGTTTTTT	CASSQDYRGRGVEKLFF
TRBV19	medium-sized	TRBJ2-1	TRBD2	TGTGCCAGTACCCCCAGCTCTAGCGGGGAACCCTACAATGAGCAGTTCTTC	CASTPSSSGEPYNEQFF
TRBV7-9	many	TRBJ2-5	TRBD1	TGTGCCAGCAGCCTAGTTCCAGGGGGTTTCCAAGAGACCCAGTACTTC	CASSLVPGGFQETQYF
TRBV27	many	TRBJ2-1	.	TGTGCCAGCAGTCAACCAGGCGGTAATGAGCAGTTCTTC	CASSQPGGNEQFF
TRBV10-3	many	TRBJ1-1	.	TGTGCCATCAGTGAGTCGAAGGGAGGAACTGAAGCTTTCTTT	CAISESKGGTEAFF
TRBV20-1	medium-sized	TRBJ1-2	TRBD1	TGCAGTGCTAGAGCCCGGGCGGAACCTATACAGGGGGAAGGCTACACCTTC	CSARARAEPIQGEGYTF
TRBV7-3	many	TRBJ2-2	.	TGTGCCAGCAGCTTAAAGGTCACATCGAACACCGGGGAGCTGTTTTTT	CASSLKVTSNTGELFF
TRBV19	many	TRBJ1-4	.	TGTGCCAGTAGTCCCAGCCGTGGCCTCCCGGCATTGAAAGAAAAACTGTTTTTT	CASSPSRGLPALKEKLFF
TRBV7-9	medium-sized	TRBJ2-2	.	TGTGCCAGCAGCCCAGGACAGTCGAACACCGGGGAGCTGTTTTTT	CASSPGQSNTGELFF
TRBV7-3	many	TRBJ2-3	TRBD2	TGTGCCAGCAGCTTAAAAACGGGAAGTCTTAATAGCGGGCACAGGGATACGCAGTATTTT	CASSLKTGSLNSGHRDTQYF
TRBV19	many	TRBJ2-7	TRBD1	TGTGCCAGTAGTTCCCTTCCGGGACAGGGGCCTAACGAGCAGTACTTC	CASSSLPGQGPNEQYF
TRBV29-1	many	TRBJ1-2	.	TGCAGCGTTGTCCGGACCCCTGGGTACACCTTC	CSVVRTPGYTF
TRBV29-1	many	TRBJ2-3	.	TGCAGCGTTGATACAGGGAGCACAGATACGCAGTATTTT	CSVDTGSTDTQYF
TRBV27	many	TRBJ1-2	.	TGTGCCAGCAGTTTTGCCCCTTTGAAGTCTTATATAGGCGGCTACACCTTC	CASSFAPLKSYIGGYTF
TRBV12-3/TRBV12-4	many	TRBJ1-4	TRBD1	TGTGCCAGCAGCCACGACAGGGGATCCCAAAAACTGTTTTTT	CASSHDRGSQKLFF
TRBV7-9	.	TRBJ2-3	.	TGTGCCAGCAGCTTAGGGTTGGGCAGGGGCGCAGATACGCAGTATTTT	CASSLGLGRGADTQYF
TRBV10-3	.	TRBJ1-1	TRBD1	TGTGCCATCAGTGATTCCCCGACAGGGATGAAGATTGAAGCTTTCTTT	CAISDSPTGMKIEAFF
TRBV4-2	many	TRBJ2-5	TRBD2	TGTGCCAGCAGCCCGAGTAGCGGGGGGGATAAAGAGACCCAGTACTTC	CASSPSSGGDKETQYF
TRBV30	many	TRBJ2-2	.	TGTGCCTGGAGTGTACCCGACCGGATTTCCGGGGAGCTGTTTTTT	CAWSVPDRISGELFF
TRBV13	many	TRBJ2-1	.	TGTGCCAGCAGCCCAGGGCGCTCCTACAATGAGCAGTTCTTC	CASSPGRSYNEQFF
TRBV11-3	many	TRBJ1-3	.	TGTGCCAGCAGCCAGGGACCTTCTGGAAACACCATATATTTT	CASSQGPSGNTIYF
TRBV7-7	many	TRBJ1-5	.	TGTGCCAGCAGCCCCTCCCTAGGTCAGCCCCAGCATTTT	CASSPSLGQPQHF
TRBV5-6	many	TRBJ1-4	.	TGTGCCAGCAGCTTGCGGGGGTCCGGAATTGGAGCTGAAAAACTGTTTTTT	CASSLRGSGIGAEKLFF